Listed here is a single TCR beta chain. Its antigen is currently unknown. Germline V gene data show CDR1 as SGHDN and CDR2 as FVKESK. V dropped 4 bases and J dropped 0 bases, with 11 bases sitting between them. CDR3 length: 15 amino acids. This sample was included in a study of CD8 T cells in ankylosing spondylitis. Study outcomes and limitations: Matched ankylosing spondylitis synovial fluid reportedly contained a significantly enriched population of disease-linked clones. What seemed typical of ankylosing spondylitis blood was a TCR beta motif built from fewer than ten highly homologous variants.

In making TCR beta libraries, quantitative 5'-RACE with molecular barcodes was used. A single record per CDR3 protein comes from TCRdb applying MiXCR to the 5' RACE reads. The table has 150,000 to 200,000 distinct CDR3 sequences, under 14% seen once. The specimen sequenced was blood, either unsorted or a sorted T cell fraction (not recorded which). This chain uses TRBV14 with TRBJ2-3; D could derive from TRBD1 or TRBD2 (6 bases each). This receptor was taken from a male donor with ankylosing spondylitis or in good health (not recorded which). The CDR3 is CASSRRGPSTDTQYF. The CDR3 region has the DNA TGTGCCAGCAGCCGCCGGGGGCCTAGCACAGATACGCAGTATTTT. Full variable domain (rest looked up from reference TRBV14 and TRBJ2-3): EAGVTQFPSHSVIEKGQTVTLRCDPISGHDNLYWYRRVMGKEIKFLLHFVKESKQDESGMPNNRFLAERTGGTYSTLKVQPAELEDSGVYFCASSRRGPSTDTQYFGPGTRLTVL.